This TCR beta chain comes out of a study of cytomegalovirus exposure and HLA in healthy donors. Donors likely had unrecorded immune exposures despite being nominally healthy when sampled. Looked up from germline, CDR1 is MGHDK and CDR2 is SYGVNS. The V end was cut by 7 bases, the J end by 2 bases, with 14 bases between. This CDR3 has 14 amino acids. PCR used 60 Vbeta primers and 13 Jbeta primers. Repertoires were generated with immunoSEQ multiplex PCR, while TCRdb's copy carries only in-frame clones and drops some. The sample holds about 77,000 clones; over 65% are singletons and the top ten take around 4.8%. General study results and limits: Most subjects' HLA-A and HLA-B alleles were reportedly predicted from TCR beta sequences. Per published reports, the classifier diagnosed cytomegalovirus status with high specificity and sensitivity. Available immune exposure information covered CMV serostatus only.

A remark on this clone: The antigen remains unidentified.

Material for sequencing was PBMCs. The chain employs TRBV25-1 and TRBJ2-5; weak D call: TRBD1 (6 bases). The origin of this receptor is a man aged 40-49 years in good health and CMV-seronegative. Written as DNA, the CDR3 is TGTGCCAGCAAGGACAGTAGGATACAAGAGACCCAGTACTTC. This encodes CASKDSRIQETQYF.